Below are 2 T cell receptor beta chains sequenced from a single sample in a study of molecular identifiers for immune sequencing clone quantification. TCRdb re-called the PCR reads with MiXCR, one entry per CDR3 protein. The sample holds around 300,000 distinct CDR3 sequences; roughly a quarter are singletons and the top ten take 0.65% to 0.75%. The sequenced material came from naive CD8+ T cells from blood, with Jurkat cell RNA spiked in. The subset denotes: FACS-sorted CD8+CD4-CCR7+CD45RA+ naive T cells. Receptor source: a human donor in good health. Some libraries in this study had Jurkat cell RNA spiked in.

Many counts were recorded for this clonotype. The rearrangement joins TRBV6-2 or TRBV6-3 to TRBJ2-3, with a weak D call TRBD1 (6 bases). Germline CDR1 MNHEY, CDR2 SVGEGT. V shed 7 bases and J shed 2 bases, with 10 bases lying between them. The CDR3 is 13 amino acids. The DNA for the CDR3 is TGTGCCAGCACCGGGACACACACAGATACGCAGTATTTT. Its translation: CASTGTHTDTQYF.

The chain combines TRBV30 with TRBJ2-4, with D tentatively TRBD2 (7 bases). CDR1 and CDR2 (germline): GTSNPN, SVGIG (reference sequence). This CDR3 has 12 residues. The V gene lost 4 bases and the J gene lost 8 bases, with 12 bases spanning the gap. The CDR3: CAWMGEGDIQYF. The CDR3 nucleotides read TGTGCCTGGATGGGGGAGGGGGACATTCAGTACTTC.